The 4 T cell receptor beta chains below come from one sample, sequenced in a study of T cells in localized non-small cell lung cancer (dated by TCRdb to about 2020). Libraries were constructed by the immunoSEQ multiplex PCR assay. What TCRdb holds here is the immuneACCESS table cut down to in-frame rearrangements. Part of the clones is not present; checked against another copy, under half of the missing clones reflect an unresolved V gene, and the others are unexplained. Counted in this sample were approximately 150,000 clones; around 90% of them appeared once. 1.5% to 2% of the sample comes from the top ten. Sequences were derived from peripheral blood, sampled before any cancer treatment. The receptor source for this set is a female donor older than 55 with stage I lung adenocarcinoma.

The CDR3 nucleotides read TGCGCCAGCAGAAACAGGGAAACCACAGATACGCAGTATTTT. Encoded protein: CASRNRETTDTQYF. The chain is built from TRBV4-1 and TRBJ2-3, with D possibly TRBD1 on 6 matching bases. V was pared by 6 bases and J by 2 bases, with 12 bases between. This CDR3 is built from 14 residues. The germline gives CDR1 MGHRA, CDR2 YSYEKL.

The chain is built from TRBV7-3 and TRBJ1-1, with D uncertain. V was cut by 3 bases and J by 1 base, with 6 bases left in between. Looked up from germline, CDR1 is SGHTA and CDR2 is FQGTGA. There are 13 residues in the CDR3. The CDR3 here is CASSLARNTEAFF. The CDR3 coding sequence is TGTGCCAGCAGCTTGGCCAGGAACACTGAAGCTTTCTTT.

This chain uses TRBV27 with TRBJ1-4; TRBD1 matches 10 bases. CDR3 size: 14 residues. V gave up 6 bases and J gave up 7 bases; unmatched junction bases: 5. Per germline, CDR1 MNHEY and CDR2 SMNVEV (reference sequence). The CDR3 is CASRGTGVGEKLFF. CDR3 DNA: TGTGCCAGCAGAGGGACAGGGGTCGGTGAAAAACTGTTTTTT. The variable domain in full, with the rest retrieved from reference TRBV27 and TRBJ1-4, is EAQVTQNPRYLITVTGKKLTVTCSQNMNHEYMSWYRQDPGLGLRQIYYSMNVEVTDKGDVPEGYKVSRKEKRNFPLILESPSPNQTSLYFCASRGTGVGEKLFFGSGTQLSVL.

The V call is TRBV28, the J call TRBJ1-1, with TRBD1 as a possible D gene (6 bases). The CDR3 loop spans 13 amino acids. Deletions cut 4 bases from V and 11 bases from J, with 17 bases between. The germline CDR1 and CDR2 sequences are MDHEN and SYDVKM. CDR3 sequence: CASSWGTGAGAFF. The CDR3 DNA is TGTGCCAGCAGTTGGGGGACGGGGGCAGGGGCTTTCTTT.